This record covers a single T cell receptor beta chain. The antigen is undetermined. The donors were all healthy and Caucasian. The sample comes from a study of identical twins. Whole-study findings and limits: Where beta out-of-frame sequences were concerned, excess twin sharing was weaker. Compared with unrelated sharing, twin-shared out-of-frame alpha sequences had more low-probability sequences.

The CDR3 runs to 15 residues. Germline V gene data show CDR1 as ENHRY and CDR2 as SYGVKD. With 4 bases removed from V and 0 bases from J, the gap between germline ends came to 10 bases. Through template switching, a universal primer site was introduced, and the cDNA contained unique molecular identifiers. TCRdb reanalysed the 5' RACE reads using MiXCR and keeps one entry per CDR3 protein. The sample lists about 530,000 distinct CDR3 sequences, about 15% occurring once. These data were also reused for a study on yellow fever vaccine responses in identical twins.

This receptor was identified in a woman aged 18 to 35 in good health. The sequencing input was CD4+ T cells sorted from blood. The rearrangement links TRBV10-3 to TRBJ2-4; D is perhaps TRBD2 (6 bases). Here the CDR3 DNA reads TGTGCCATCAGTGGAGGAGGGCTAGCCAAAAACATTCAGTACTTC. The encoded protein is CAISGGGLAKNIQYF.